Shown below are 7 T cell receptor beta chains from a single sample sequenced in a study of blood T cells in healthy people across ages. Alongside a J-beta primer mix, a sample-barcoded 5' primer served in a second PCR lasting about 7 to 11 cycles. One entry per CDR3 protein results from TCRdb running MiXCR on the 5' RACE reads. The sample includes under 700,000 distinct CDR3 sequences, approximately 25% seen only once; the top ten take 8.5% to 9.5%. The sample was also linked to a second study, of T cells of mothers and their children.

Sequenced material: blood. These receptors were taken from a boy between 5 and 17 years old in good health.

This clonotype was detected a few times. The junction departs from the called germline gene at one end, perhaps through a read error. This chain links TRBV7-2 with TRBJ2-5; the match to TRBD1 covers 10 bases. The CDR3 has 16 amino acids. Germline CDR1 is SGHTA and CDR2 is FQGNSA. The CDR3 loop reads CASSSQRDRGLETRYF. As DNA, the CDR3 is TGTGCCAGCAGCTCCCAGCGGGACAGGGGACTAGAGACCCGGTACTTC.

The rearrangement uses TRBV3-1 and TRBJ1-3; D is perhaps TRBD1 (5 bases). The V gene lost 1 base and the J gene lost 0 bases, with 10 bases spanning the gap. CDR1 and CDR2 from the germline V gene are LGHDT and YNNKEL (reference sequence). The CDR3 consists of 16 residues. As DNA, the CDR3 is TGTGCCAGCAGCCAAGCGGGACGGCTCTCTGGAAACACCATATATTTT. Amino acid sequence: CASSQAGRLSGNTIYF.

As concerns this clonotype: The CDR3 end shows no conserved phenylalanine or tryptophan, and so a read error is likely. The chain uses TRBV6-2 or TRBV6-3 and TRBJ2-7; 8 bases agree with TRBD1. CDR1 MNHEY and CDR2 SVGEGT come from the germline V gene. The CDR3 totals 14 residues. Trimming took 0 bases from V and 7 from J; bases not matched to a gene: 5. The CDR3 is CASSYSGQGREQYL. The DNA of the CDR3 is TGTGCCAGCAGTTACTCTGGACAGGGAAGAGAGCAGTACCTC.

The chain has TRBV7-2 and TRBJ2-1, with 14 positions matching TRBD2. CDR1 is SGHTA, CDR2 FQGNSA, per germline. V trimming: 5 bases; J trimming: 6 bases; junction bases outside the gene matches: 3. The CDR3 length is 15 residues. The CDR3, as DNA: TGTGCCAGCAGCGCGGGACTAGCGGGAGTCAATGAGCAGTTCTTC. Protein product: CASSAGLAGVNEQFF. The full variable domain, in which reference TRBV7-2 and TRBJ2-1 provide the parts outside the CDR3, is GAGVSQSPSNKVTEKGKDVELRCDPISGHTALYWYRQSLGQGLEFLIYFQGNSAPDKSGLPSDRFSAERTGGSVSTLTIQRTQQEDSAVYLCASSAGLAGVNEQFFGPGTRLTVL.

The rearrangement uses TRBV4-3 and TRBJ2-1, with D tentatively TRBD2 (5 bases). CDR1 and CDR2 from the germline V gene are LGHNA and YSLEER. The CDR3 loop spans 12 amino acids. Trimming removed 0 bases from V and 10 bases from J, with 7 bases in between. CDR3 loop: CASSQDRREQFF. DNA for the CDR3: TGCGCCAGCAGCCAAGATAGGAGGGAGCAGTTCTTC.

This chain connects TRBV5-6 to TRBJ2-5; no definite D call. The J call could be wrong; TRBJ2-7 is a better fit for the DNA end. CDR1 and CDR2 (germline): SGHDT, YYEEEE. CDR3 length: 19 amino acids. The CDR3 DNA is TGTGCCAACACCCTCGGAAACCCCGGGTCACCCTGCCCATGCTACGAGCAGTACTTC. The encoded protein is CANTLGNPGSPCPCYEQYF.

The chain couples TRBV5-1 to TRBJ2-2; no reliable D call. Germline assignment: CDR1 SGHRS and CDR2 YFSETQ. Trimming shortened V by 1 base and J by 7 bases, and 8 bases separated the two germline ends. This CDR3 is 13 amino acids long. The DNA for the CDR3 is TGCGCCAGCAGCTTGTTAAAAGACGGGGAGCTGTTTTTT. Translating it yields CASSLLKDGELFF.